These T cell receptor beta chains were read from a single sample in a study of spatial heterogeneity in lung cancer. TCRdb itself ran the 5' RACE reads through MiXCR, one entry per CDR3 protein. The top ten clones hold 35% to 45% of a sample with about 41,000 distinct CDR3 sequences, over 9.5% of them seen once. The source was PBMCs, collected at surgery. The receptors originated from a female donor with early-stage non-small cell lung cancer. Both conserved end residues are part of each CDR3. A D gene is named only where the DNA matches it firmly. Not every row has a clone size; where given, it reads once, few, many or a size class.

few,NA,TRBJ1-1,TRBV6-5,TGTGCCAGCAGTTACAGCGCCCTGGCCACTGAAGCTTTCTTT,CASSYSALATEAFF
few,TRBD2,TRBJ2-5,TRBV5-1,TGCGCCAGCAGCTTGTCTAGCGGGGGCTTACGGGAGACCCAGTACTTC,CASSLSSGGLRETQYF
NA,TRBD1,TRBJ2-1,TRBV5-1,TGCGCCAGCAGCAAACAGGGGGCCCCCTCGTATGAGCAGTTCTTC,CASSKQGAPSYEQFF
NA,NA,TRBJ2-7,TRBV29-1,TGCAGCGTTGAAATGTCCTACGAGCAGTACTTC,CSVEMSYEQYF
NA,NA,TRBJ2-1,TRBV24-1,TGTGCCACCTCCCGAAGGAGGGCACAGGCCAATGAGCAGTTCTTC,CATSRRRAQANEQFF
many,NA,TRBJ2-7,TRBV5-1,TGCGCCAGCAGCTTGGTTGACAGCTCCTACGAGCAGTACTTC,CASSLVDSSYEQYF
many,NA,TRBJ1-5,TRBV7-2,TGTGCCAGCAGCTACGACTCTAATCAGCCCCAGCATTTT,CASSYDSNQPQHF
few,TRBD1,TRBJ1-2,TRBV15,TGTGCCACCAGCAGAGACACCCACGGACAGGGCGTCCCCTATGGCTACACCTTC,CATSRDTHGQGVPYGYTF
NA,NA,TRBJ2-5,TRBV7-7,TGTGCTAGCATGGGGGGCACAGAGACCCAGTACTTC,CASMGGTETQYF
many,TRBD1,TRBJ2-7,TRBV29-1,TGCAGCGCTCTAAGGGACAGCTCCTACGAGCAGTACTTC,CSALRDSSYEQYF
many,TRBD2,TRBJ2-2,TRBV7-6,TGTGCCAGCAGCCTTGGTAGCGGGCTGTATCCCGGGGAGCTGTTTTTT,CASSLGSGLYPGELFF
NA,NA,TRBJ2-2,TRBV20-1,TGCAGTGCTAGGGGGGGATTCGCGAACACCGGGGAGCTGTTTTTT,CSARGGFANTGELFF
few,NA,TRBJ1-5,TRBV11-3,TGTGCCAGCAGCCCCAATTTCCCTTCGGGCAATCAGCCCCAGCATTTT,CASSPNFPSGNQPQHF
few,NA,TRBJ1-4,TRBV27,TGTGCCAGCAGGGAGTGGACTAATGAAAAACTGTTTTTT,CASREWTNEKLFF
few,TRBD2,TRBJ2-1,TRBV7-6,TGTGCCAGCAGCCCCTGGACTAGCGGGACTGAGCAGTTCTTC,CASSPWTSGTEQFF
NA,NA,TRBJ2-1,TRBV2,TGTGCCAGCGCGGCCGGGGCCACGGGCGAGCAGTTCTTC,CASAAGATGEQFF
many,TRBD2,TRBJ2-3,TRBV20-1,TGCAGTGCTATAACTAGCGGGGATTTCACAGATACGCAGTATTTT,CSAITSGDFTDTQYF
NA,TRBD2,TRBJ2-2,TRBV11-3,TGTGCCAGCAGCTTTATTGGACTAGCGGGGGGCGAGAACACCGGGGAGCTGTTTTTT,CASSFIGLAGGENTGELFF
few,TRBD2,TRBJ2-7,TRBV7-2,TGTGCCAGCAGCTTCTCTAGCGGGGGGGTTGGCGAGCAGTACTTC,CASSFSSGGVGEQYF
NA,NA,TRBJ2-7,TRBV19,TGTGCCAGTAGTATAGGCGGCAGGGGGGACTACGAGCAGTACTTC,CASSIGGRGDYEQYF
many,NA,TRBJ2-1,TRBV3-1,TGTGCCAGCAGCCAAACAAGGGGGTCCCCCTACAATGAGCAGTTCTTC,CASSQTRGSPYNEQFF
few,TRBD2,TRBJ2-3,TRBV20-1,TGCAGTGCTAGCCTGGCGGGGGGAGGAGATACGCAGTATTTT,CSASLAGGGDTQYF